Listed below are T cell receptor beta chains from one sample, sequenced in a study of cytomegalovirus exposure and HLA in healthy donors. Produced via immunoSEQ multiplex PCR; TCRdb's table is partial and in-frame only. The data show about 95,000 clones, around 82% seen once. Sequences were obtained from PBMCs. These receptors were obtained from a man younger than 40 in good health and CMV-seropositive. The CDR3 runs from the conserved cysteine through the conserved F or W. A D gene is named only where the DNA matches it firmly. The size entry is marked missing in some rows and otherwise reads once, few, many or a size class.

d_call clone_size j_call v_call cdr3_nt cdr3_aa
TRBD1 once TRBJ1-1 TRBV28 TGTGCCAGCAGACGGGACAGGGGGATGGTGAACACTGAAGCTTTCTTT CASRRDRGMVNTEAFF
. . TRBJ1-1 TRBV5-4 TGTGCCAGCTCTTCGCCAGGGCACACTGAAGCTTTCTTT CASSSPGHTEAFF
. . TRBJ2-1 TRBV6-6 TGTGCCAGCAGCCACAGGGGAGGCTACAATGAGCAGTTCTTC CASSHRGGYNEQFF
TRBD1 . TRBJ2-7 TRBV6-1 TGTGCCAGCAGTCCCGGACAGGGACTTCGCGAGCAGTACTTC CASSPGQGLREQYF
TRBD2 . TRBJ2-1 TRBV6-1 TGTGCCAGCAGTGACGGGACTACCTCCGGCAATGAGCAGTTCTTC CASSDGTTSGNEQFF
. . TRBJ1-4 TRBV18 TGTGCCAGCTCACCAGCGCGGGGTAATGAAAAACTGTTTTTT CASSPARGNEKLFF
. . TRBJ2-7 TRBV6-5 TGTGCCAGCAGTGTGGAGGGACCTTACGAGCAGTACTTC CASSVEGPYEQYF
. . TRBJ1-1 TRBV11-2 TGTGCCAGCAGCTCCAGCTTACAGCGAAAAGGGGGAATGAACACTGAAGCTTTCTTT CASSSSLQRKGGMNTEAFF
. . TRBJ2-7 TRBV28 TGTGCCAGCACCTATAACGGACAGACACTCTCCTACGAGCAGTACTTC CASTYNGQTLSYEQYF
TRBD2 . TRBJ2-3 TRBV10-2 TGCGCCAGCAGTGGACTAGCGGGAAGCACAGATACGCAGTATTTT CASSGLAGSTDTQYF
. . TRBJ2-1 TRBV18 TGTGCCAGCTCGCCCTCAGAGGATCTTGAGCAGTTCTTC CASSPSEDLEQFF
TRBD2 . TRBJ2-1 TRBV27 TGTGCCAGCAGTTTATATAGACTAGCGGGAGGGAGCTCCTACAATGAGCAGTTCTTC CASSLYRLAGGSSYNEQFF
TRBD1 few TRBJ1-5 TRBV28 TGTGCCAGCAGCCAGACAGGGGGAACCAATCAGCCCCAGCATTTT CASSQTGGTNQPQHF
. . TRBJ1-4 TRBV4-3 TGCGCCAGCAGCCAAGGTTCCTTCGACGGGAATGAAAAACTGTTTTTT CASSQGSFDGNEKLFF
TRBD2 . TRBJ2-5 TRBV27 TGTGCCAGCAGTTTCCTAGCGGGGGAAGAGACCCAGTACTTC CASSFLAGEETQYF
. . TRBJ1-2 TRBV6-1 TGTGCCAGCAGTGATGGGTCCCGGACTGAGTTGACTTTC CASSDGSRTELTF
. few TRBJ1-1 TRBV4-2 TGTGCCAGCAGCCAATATCCAGTAAACACTGAAGCTTTCTTT CASSQYPVNTEAFF
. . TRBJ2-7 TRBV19 TGTGCCAGTAGTATAGGAAAATCAGGCTCCCTCTACGAGCAGTACTTC CASSIGKSGSLYEQYF
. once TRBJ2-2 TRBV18 TGTGCCAGCTCAAAATCGGAGGCCGGGGAGCTGTTTTTT CASSKSEAGELFF
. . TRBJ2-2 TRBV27 TGTGCCAGCAGGCCCCCCGGGTGGGACACCGGGGAGCTGTTTTTT CASRPPGWDTGELFF
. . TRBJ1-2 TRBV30 TGTGCCTGGGGAATAAAGGGGAACTATGGCTACACCTTC CAWGIKGNYGYTF
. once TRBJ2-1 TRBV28 TGTGCCAGCAGTTCCGACTCGGATGAGCAGTTCTTC CASSSDSDEQFF
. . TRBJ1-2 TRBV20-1 TGCAGCCTCCCGGCGGGGTTGGGCTACACCTTC CSLPAGLGYTF
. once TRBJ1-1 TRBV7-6 TGTGCCAGCAGCTTTGGCGCCGGGATGGGGGCGACCACTGAAGCTTTCTTT CASSFGAGMGATTEAFF
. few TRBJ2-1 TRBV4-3 TGCGCCAGCAGCCAAGACAGGGGGGTCGATGAGCAGTTCTTC CASSQDRGVDEQFF
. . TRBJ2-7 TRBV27 TGTGCCAGCAGTCCGGGACAAAGATCCTACGAGCAGTACTTC CASSPGQRSYEQYF
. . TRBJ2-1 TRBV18 TGTGCCAGCTCACCACGCGGGAATTCCTACAATGAGCAGTTCTTC CASSPRGNSYNEQFF
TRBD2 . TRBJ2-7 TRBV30 TGTGCCTGGATGAGGGGGACTAGCGGGAGGCACGGCTACGAGCAGTACTTC CAWMRGTSGRHGYEQYF